The 32 T cell receptor beta chains presented below share a single source sample, sequenced in a study of T cell responses to AZD1222 COVID-19 vaccine. The table came from immunoSEQ multiplex PCR; TCRdb's copy has only in-frame clones and leaves some out. The sample lists about 150,000 clones, roughly 88% seen once, with 3% to 3.5% in the top ten. This specimen consisted of peripheral blood, obtained on day 0 of MenACWY control vaccination. Receptor source: an adult in good health.

This clone was found once. The chain employs TRBV5-1 and TRBJ2-1, with D perhaps matching TRBD2 (5 bases). Trimming stripped 0 bases from V and 4 bases from J, with 17 bases between. The CDR3 is made up of 17 amino acids. The V gene's germline CDR1 is SGHRS and CDR2 YFSETQ. CDR3 DNA: TGCGCCAGCAGCTTGGCCGAATTCATACTAGAGTACAATGAGCAGTTCTTC. It encodes CASSLAEFILEYNEQFF. The whole variable domain, remainder taken from reference TRBV5-1 and TRBJ2-1, is KAGVTQTPRYLIKTRGQQVTLSCSPISGHRSVSWYQQTPGQGLQFLFEYFSETQRNKGNFPGRFSGRQFSNSRSEMNVSTLELGDSALYLCASSLAEFILEYNEQFFGPGTRLTVL.

The chain carries TRBV18 and TRBJ1-2; possibly TRBD1 for D (5 bases). The germline CDR1 and CDR2 sequences are KGHSH and LQKENI. The length of the CDR3 is 15 residues. V dropped 2 bases and J dropped 2 bases, with 12 bases sitting between them. CDR3 protein: CASSPVGDFNYGYTF. Written as DNA, the CDR3 is TGTGCCAGCTCACCAGTAGGGGATTTCAACTATGGCTACACCTTC. The entire variable domain, with the rest obtained from reference TRBV18 and TRBJ1-2, is as follows: NAGVMQNPRHLVRRRGQEARLRCSPMKGHSHVYWYRQLPEEGLKFMVYLQKENIIDESGMPKERFSAEFPKEGPSILRIQQVVRGDSAAYFCASSPVGDFNYGYTFGSGTRLTVV.

Only one count was recorded for this clone. The chain employs TRBV6-5 and TRBJ2-3; D is undetermined. The germline V gene encodes CDR1 MNHEY and CDR2 SVGAGI. The CDR3 sequence is 13 residues long. V lost 6 bases to trimming and J lost 2 bases, with 9 bases between them. The CDR3 sequence is CASSPSLTDTQYF. For the CDR3, the DNA is TGTGCCAGCAGCCCCTCTCTCACAGATACGCAGTATTTT.

The chain carries TRBV7-9 and TRBJ2-3; D unclear. Germline CDR1 reads SEHNR; CDR2 reads FQNEAQ (reference sequence). The CDR3 consists of 15 residues. The V and J ends lost 5 bases and 0 bases respectively, with 12 bases between them. This chain's CDR3 is CASSRLESSTDTQYF. The CDR3 nucleotides are TGTGCCAGCAGCCGTCTAGAGTCTAGCACAGATACGCAGTATTTT.

The chain has TRBV19 and TRBJ1-3; 11 nucleotides match TRBD1. Germline-derived CDR1 and CDR2 are LNHDA and SQIVND (reference sequence). The CDR3 has 15 residues. V dropped 6 bases and J dropped 4; count of bases not matched to a gene: 5. CDR3 in amino acids: CASSGQGARGNTIYF. In nucleotides, the CDR3 is TGTGCCAGTAGCGGACAGGGGGCGCGAGGAAACACCATATATTTT.

The rearrangement uses TRBV7-6 and TRBJ2-1, with 12 bases lining up with TRBD2. From germline, CDR1 is SGHVS and CDR2 FNYEAQ. The J segment lost 5 bases and the V segment lost 5 bases, leaving 7 bases of the junction unmatched. The CDR3 is 16 amino acids. The DNA for the CDR3 is TGTGCCAGCAGCCTCGAACTAGCGGGAGGTAACAATGAGCAGTTCTTC. Translated, it gives CASSLELAGGNNEQFF.

This sequence joins TRBV12-3 or TRBV12-4 and TRBJ2-1; D remains ambiguous. The CDR3 has 11 amino acids. V lost 1 base to trimming and J lost 9 bases, with 4 bases between them. CDR3 region: CASSLVGEQFF. In nucleotides, the CDR3 is TGTGCCAGCAGTTTAGTAGGTGAGCAGTTCTTC.

The chain joins TRBV3-1 (or the pseudogene TRBV3-2) to TRBJ2-3; TRBD2 matches 10 bases. The CDR3 loop spans 20 amino acids. J was trimmed by 1 base and V by 7 bases; bases with no gene match: 20. The germline V gene encodes CDR1 LGHDT and CDR2 YNNKEL (reference sequence). This CDR3 reads CASKGEAGQPGTSGTDTQYF. The CDR3 coding sequence is TGTGCCAGCAAAGGGGAGGCGGGACAGCCCGGGACTAGCGGCACAGATACGCAGTATTTT.

V gene TRBV7-2 combines with J gene TRBJ2-3; D uncertain. CDR1 and CDR2 from the germline V gene are SGHTA and FQGNSA. This CDR3 is 14 amino acids long. The germline V and J ends were trimmed by 2 bases and 12 bases, with 18 bases remaining between them. The CDR3 loop reads CASSLIEPPTPQYF. The CDR3 nucleotides read TGTGCCAGCAGCTTAATTGAGCCGCCGACCCCCCAGTATTTT.

The rearrangement links TRBV7-2 to TRBJ2-5; D is uncertain. This CDR3 contains 13 residues. Trimming stripped 1 base from V and 3 bases from J, with 6 bases between. Germline values: CDR1 SGHTA, CDR2 FQGNSA. This chain's CDR3 is CASSLVGEETQYF. Written as DNA, the CDR3 is TGTGCCAGCAGCTTAGTCGGAGAAGAGACCCAGTACTTC.

The chain couples TRBV2 to TRBJ1-2, with TRBD1 identical over 9 bases. V shed 5 bases, J shed 0 bases, and the junction held 4 bases outside the gene matches. Germline V lookup: CDR1 SNHLY, CDR2 FYNNEI. The CDR3 loop spans 15 amino acids. The CDR3: CASSPDRGTNYGYTF. The CDR3 DNA is TGTGCCAGCAGTCCGGACAGGGGCACTAACTATGGCTACACCTTC.

V gene TRBV4-1 combines with J gene TRBJ2-3; D gene uncertain. The CDR3 runs to 12 residues. Germline CDR1 MGHRA, CDR2 YSYEKL. The ends were cut back, 1 base at V and 7 bases at J, with 6 bases in the middle. For the CDR3, the DNA is TGCGCCAGCAGCCAAGCCATTAATACGCAGTATTTT. This sequence encodes CASSQAINTQYF.

The rearrangement uses TRBV3-1 (or the pseudogene TRBV3-2) and TRBJ1-2, with TRBD1 matching over 7 bases. CDR1 and CDR2 (germline): LGHDT, YNNKEL (reference sequence). This CDR3 has 14 residues. The ends lost 1 base at V and 4 bases at J; junction bases unmatched: 3. CDR3 in amino acids: CASSQASGGYGYTF. DNA of the CDR3: TGTGCCAGCAGCCAAGCGTCAGGGGGCTATGGCTACACCTTC.

This clone was observed a single time. The rearrangement links TRBV4-3 to TRBJ1-3; no firm D call. The V and J ends lost 3 bases and 0 bases respectively, with 9 bases between them. CDR1 and CDR2 (germline): LGHNA, YSLEER. The CDR3 sequence is 15 residues long. CDR3 sequence reads: CASSHLSGSGNTIYF. CDR3 DNA sequence: TGCGCCAGCAGCCATTTGTCGGGCTCTGGAAACACCATATATTTT.

The CDR3 reads CASSEVQAKGYTF. CDR3 nucleotide sequence: TGTGCCAGCAGTGAAGTCCAGGCGAAGGGCTACACCTTC. The chain uses TRBV2 and TRBJ1-2, with D unresolved. There are 13 residues in the CDR3. V lost 1 base and J lost 8, with 11 bases in between. Germline V gene data show CDR1 as SNHLY and CDR2 as FYNNEI.

The gene calls are TRBV5-5 and TRBJ1-5; TRBD1 matches at 9 bases. CDR3 length: 15 residues. Germline V CDR1 and CDR2: SGHKS, YYEKEE (reference sequence). Losses at the gene ends were 4 bases for V and 6 bases for J; bases not matched to a gene: 8. Written as DNA, the CDR3 is TGTGCCAGCAGCCGTGGGGGACAGGGCGGTCAGCCCCAGCATTTT. This codes for CASSRGGQGGQPQHF.

The V call is TRBV4-3, the J call TRBJ1-1; no firm D call. Trimming removed 0 bases at V and 5 bases at J, with 13 bases between. The V gene's germline CDR1 is LGHNA and CDR2 YSLEER. The CDR3 consists of 15 residues. The CDR3: CASSQDPRARTEAFF. The CDR3, as DNA: TGCGCCAGCAGCCAAGACCCCCGGGCTCGTACTGAAGCTTTCTTT.

The chain carries TRBV9 and TRBJ1-3; D is unresolved. Trimming cost V 3 bases and J 5 bases, with 9 bases left between them. The CDR3 sequence is 13 residues long. In germline, CDR1 is SGDLS, CDR2 YYNGEE. The CDR3 nucleotides read TGTGCCAGCAGCGCGCTGAGGAGAAACACCATATATTTT. Amino acid sequence: CASSALRRNTIYF.

This clone was seen once. The chain has TRBV6-5 and TRBJ2-2; D not certain. CDR1 and CDR2 from the germline V gene are MNHEY and SVGAGI. V was trimmed by 7 bases and J by 2 bases, leaving 11 bases between them. The CDR3 consists of 14 residues. CDR3 loop: CASTTTSNTGELFF. The CDR3 DNA reads TGTGCCAGCACAACGACTTCTAACACCGGGGAGCTGTTTTTT.

The rearrangement joins TRBV7-2 to TRBJ1-1; 9 bases are shared with TRBD1. The CDR3 consists of 16 residues. The germline V gene has CDR1 SGHTA and CDR2 FQGNSA. V shed 5 bases and J 0 bases; nucleotides not matched to a gene: 7. The CDR3 sequence: CASSQQGASLNTEAFF. CDR3 nucleotides: TGTGCCAGCAGCCAACAGGGGGCCTCGCTGAACACTGAAGCTTTCTTT.

The rearrangement links TRBV5-1 to TRBJ2-1, with TRBD2 matching over 7 bases. The germline V gene encodes CDR1 SGHRS and CDR2 YFSETQ. The CDR3 has 15 residues. V trimming: 5 bases; J trimming: 1 base; junction bases outside the gene matches: 6. CDR3 amino acids: CASRATSLSYNEQFF. For the CDR3, the DNA is TGCGCCAGCAGAGCGACTAGCCTTTCCTACAATGAGCAGTTCTTC.

This clone was picked up a small number of times. This chain uses TRBV7-2 with TRBJ1-3; TRBD1 might be the D (5 bases). In germline, CDR1 is SGHTA, CDR2 FQGNSA. V dropped 5 bases and J dropped 2 bases, with 7 bases sitting between them. There are 13 residues in the CDR3. The CDR3 loop reads CASSQTAGNTIYF. In DNA, the CDR3 is TGTGCCAGCAGCCAGACAGCTGGAAACACCATATATTTT.

The chain carries TRBV29-1 and TRBJ2-2; 8 nucleotides line up with TRBD2. The CDR3 totals 15 residues. V shed 2 bases and J 5 bases; nucleotides not matched to a gene: 7. Germline CDR1 and CDR2: SQVTM and ANQGSEA. In nucleotides, the CDR3 is TGCAGCGTTGAACTCCGCGGGAGGTTAACCGGGGAGCTGTTTTTT. Translating it yields CSVELRGRLTGELFF.

In DNA, the CDR3 is TGCGCCAGCAGCCCCGGGACTAGCGGGAGGCAGTACCAAGAGACCCAGTACTTC. Amino acid sequence: CASSPGTSGRQYQETQYF. V gene TRBV5-1 combines with J gene TRBJ2-5, with 15 bases identical to TRBD2. CDR1 and CDR2 (germline): SGHRS, YFSETQ. The CDR3 loop spans 18 amino acids. V gave up 4 bases and J gave up 0 bases; unmatched junction bases: 7.

This clone was detected a few times. This sequence joins TRBV24-1 and TRBJ1-3, with 8 bases aligning to TRBD1. The V and J ends lost 4 bases and 11 bases, in that order; junction bases with no gene match: 6. This CDR3 has 13 residues. Germline CDR1 KGHDR, CDR2 SFDVKD. CDR3: CATSDRDRGAIYF. The CDR3 bases are TGTGCCACCAGTGACCGTGACAGGGGCGCCATATATTTT.

CDR3 protein: CASSIPTDTEAFF. DNA for the CDR3: TGTGCCAGCAGTATCCCGACCGACACTGAAGCTTTCTTT. The V and J genes are TRBV28 and TRBJ1-1; the D is unclear. Trimming left V 5 bases short and J 3 bases short, with 10 bases between. CDR1 and CDR2 (germline): MDHEN, SYDVKM. The length of the CDR3 is 13 residues.

The chain links TRBV11-3 to TRBJ2-7; D possibly matches TRBD1 or TRBD2 (6 bases each). V was cut by 5 bases and J by 0 bases, with 14 bases left in between. The CDR3 covers 15 residues. Germline lookup yields CDR1 SGHNT and CDR2 YENEEA. The CDR3 DNA sequence: TGTGCCAGCAGCCCGAGGGGGGTGAGCTCCTACGAGCAGTACTTC. Translating gives CASSPRGVSSYEQYF.

The gene calls are TRBV28 and TRBJ2-7, with 12 bases lining up with TRBD2. CDR1 MDHEN and CDR2 SYDVKM come from the germline V gene. The CDR3 length is 13 residues. Trimming took 7 bases from V and 5 from J; bases not matched to a gene: 3. CDR3 nucleotide sequence: TGTGCCAGCACCCGACTAGCGGGAGACGAGCAGTACTTC. Protein: CASTRLAGDEQYF.

This clone has a handful of counts. DNA for the CDR3: TGCGCCAGCAACGATGGGGGTAATTCACCCCTCCACTTT. Translating gives CASNDGGNSPLHF. This chain joins TRBV5-1 and TRBJ1-6; a weak D match, TRBD1 (5 bases). Trimming cost V 6 bases and J 6 bases, with 10 bases left between them. This CDR3 is built from 13 residues. Germline CDR1 reads SGHRS; CDR2 reads YFSETQ.

The rearrangement links TRBV11-3 to TRBJ1-3; 7 nucleotides agree with TRBD1. The V segment lost 5 bases and the J segment 4 bases; nucleotides outside the gene matches: 5. The CDR3 runs 14 residues. Germline CDR1 is SGHNT and CDR2 is YENEEA. CDR3 region: CASSQTGSGNTIYF. CDR3 in DNA: TGTGCCAGCAGCCAGACAGGGTCCGGAAACACCATATATTTT.

The chain joins TRBV24-1 to TRBJ2-7; perhaps TRBD1 as D (6 bases). Germline V gene lookup returns CDR1 KGHDR and CDR2 SFDVKD. The CDR3 consists of 15 residues. V lost 2 bases and J 2 bases, leaving 12 bases between the germline ends. The CDR3 nucleotides are TGTGCCACCAGTGATTCCCGGACAGCAGCCTACGAGCAGTACTTC. It encodes CATSDSRTAAYEQYF.

The chain is built from TRBV3-1 (or the pseudogene TRBV3-2) and TRBJ2-2; 8 bases agree with TRBD2. CDR3 length equals 20 residues. Germline-derived CDR1 and CDR2 are LGHDT and YNNKEL (reference sequence). V lost 3 bases to trimming and J lost 4 bases; unmatched junction nucleotides: 19. The chain's CDR3 is CASSHRSRSIWAGGTGELFF. In DNA form, the CDR3 reads TGTGCCAGCAGCCACAGATCACGTTCGATCTGGGCGGGAGGCACCGGGGAGCTGTTTTTT.